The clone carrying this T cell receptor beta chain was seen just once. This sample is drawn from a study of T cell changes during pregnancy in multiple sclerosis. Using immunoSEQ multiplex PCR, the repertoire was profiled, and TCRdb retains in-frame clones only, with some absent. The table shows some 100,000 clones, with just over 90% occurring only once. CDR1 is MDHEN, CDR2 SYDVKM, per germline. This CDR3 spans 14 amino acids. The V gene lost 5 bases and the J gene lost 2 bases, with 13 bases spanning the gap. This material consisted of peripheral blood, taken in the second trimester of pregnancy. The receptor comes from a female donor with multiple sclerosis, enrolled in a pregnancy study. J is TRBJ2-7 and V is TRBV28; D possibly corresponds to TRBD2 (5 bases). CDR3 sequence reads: CASSRSGNPYEQYF. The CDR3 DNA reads TGTGCCAGCAGTCGAAGCGGCAATCCCTACGAGCAGTACTTC.